What follows is one T cell receptor (beta chain) and its context. The antigen is not known. The sample contains more than one DNA sequence encoding this CDR3. V shed 3 bases and J shed 3 bases, with 5 bases lying between them. The CDR3 is 12 amino acids. The germline V gene has CDR1 KGHSH and CDR2 LQKENI. This record belongs to a study of T cell responses to AZD1222 COVID-19 vaccine. Findings of the study overall: When two AZD1222 doses had been given, Spike-specific TCR breadth and depth rose. Without day 14 samples, only post-peak T cell repertoires were studied. Only 6 or 7 individuals given AZD1222 were seropositive at baseline.

Libraries were prepared by immunoSEQ multiplex PCR; TCRdb keeps only in-frame clonotypes and omits some of them. The data show around 140,000 clones, 85% to 90% seen once. The receptor comes from an adult in good health. The chain recombines TRBV18 with TRBJ1-1, with no clear D. The sequenced sample was peripheral blood, obtained on day 0 of AZD1222 vaccination. CDR3 amino acids: CASSPLDTEAFF. The DNA for the CDR3 is TGTGCCAGCTCACCTCTGGACACTGAAGCTTTCTTT.